This TCR beta chain was recovered during a study of T cells in women clearing cervical HPV infection. Findings and limits, study-wide: Combining TCR richness with V gene abundances gave roughly 0.8 AUC.

To note about this clone: The antigen remains undetermined. The read falls 3 residues short of the CDR3 end, and the missing part is taken from the germline J gene.

The assay was immunoSEQ multiplex PCR, and TCRdb's table has in-frame clones only and misses some. Listed are tens of thousands of clones; approximately 2.5% falls within the top ten. The CDR3 has 13 residues. With 1 base removed from V and 6 bases from J, the gap between germline ends came to 9 bases. In germline, CDR1 is SNHLY, CDR2 FYNNEI. The J gene is TRBJ2-5, the V gene TRBV2; possible D gene TRBD1, 5 bases. Sequencing was carried out using blood buffy coat. This sequence originates from a woman between 18 and 75 years old with a cervical HPV16 infection that either progressed to CIN3+ or cleared (not recorded which). The DNA read from the CDR3 is TGTGCCAGCAGTGAAGACAGGTTAAAGACC. Translation: CASSEDRLKT. The whole CDR3 is CASSEDRLKTQYF.